This T cell receptor (beta chain) was retrieved from a study of cytomegalovirus exposure and HLA in healthy donors (dated by TCRdb to the late 2010s). Broadly, across the study: According to a later analysis, the 120 or so validation repertoires were produced on the same platform as the approximately 600 repertoires of the first cohort. The study aimed to test whether cataloging public T cell receptors could reveal signatures of past pathogen exposure. Along with the approximately 700-subject first cohort, a separate validation cohort of around 110 different subjects was used. To predict cytomegalovirus infection status, the study combined high-throughput TCR immunosequencing, statistical association of individual TCRs with disease status, and machine learning. Overall results and qualifications from the work: In the study, approximately 150 TCR beta chains were listed as associated with cytomegalovirus. A later analysis found that TCRs clustered in the first cohort also tended to co-occur in the 130 or so validation repertoires, with more than 90% of cluster scores above 0. A later analysis lacked HLA typing for the validation cohort, so it scored co-occurrence in that cohort across all 120 repertoires. In vitro tests confirmed that a few of the cytomegalovirus-associated TCR beta chains recognize cytomegalovirus antigens. The classifier was reported to diagnose cytomegalovirus status with high specificity and sensitivity in both the original cohort and the validation cohort. The authors suggested that the approach could potentially be generalized to other disease states and immunological phenotypes. Most TCR sequences were observed very rarely across donors, whereas some public TCRs were present in many individuals.

Receptors were amplified or captured by the immunoSEQ multiplex PCR assay. The source study handled its data this way. A statistical classification framework was built for diagnosing cytomegalovirus status from the catalog of TCR beta chain sequences. TCRdb provides this immuneACCESS table in a form limited to in-frame rearrangements. Some clones are lacking; in checked studies, under half of them reflect an unresolved V gene, and why the rest are absent is not known. D and trimming come from the DNA, and the V and J calls and clone size come from that table. Present in this sample are some 110,000 clones, around 94% of which were seen just once. The ten largest clones take up less than 1.5% of the sample. Separate from the approximately 730-subject first cohort, the validation cohort of about 110 subjects was the group to which the donors belonged. Details on this clone: Its binding antigen is unknown. No base qualities exist here, and no much larger clone lies one base off it.

Based on the germline V gene (reference sequence), the CDR1 and CDR2 sequences are PRHDT and FYEKMQ. Counted from cysteine to phenylalanine, this CDR3 has 11 amino acids. Solely the CDR3 DNA is kept, with 33 bases framed from the first base. V is pared back by 10 bases and J by 7 bases, with 13 bases lying between the germline termini. The receptor's source is a woman aged 18-29 years in good health and CMV-seronegative. Material: PBMCs. The chain is assembled from TRBV13 and TRBJ1-2; the D region possibly corresponds to TRBD1 (5 bases align). The DNA reads TGTGCCACTCTTACTCAGGGTGGCTACACCTTC. Protein translation: CATLTQGGYTF. This CDR3, with the reference TRBV13 and TRBJ1-2 proteins standing in past its ends, gives the full variable domain AAGVIQSPRHLIKEKRETATLKCYPIPRHDTVYWYQQGPGQDPQFLISFYEKMQSDKGSIPDRFSAQQFSDYHSELNMSSLELGDSALYFCATLTQGGYTFGSGTRLTVV.